The T cell receptor (beta chain) under discussion was sequenced for a study of OX40 agonist ivuxolimab in advanced cancers. Study-wide background: Treatment received earlier with anti-PD-1, anti-PD-L1 or anti-CTLA-4 agents was allowed, and approximately 44% had some. Overall study results and limits: Both blood CD4+ and CD8+ T cells showed clonal growth by week 6 at 0.1 to 3.0 mg/kg.

This CDR3 region has 11 residues. Deletions cut 10 bases from V and 1 base from J, with 7 bases between. From germline, CDR1 is SGHAT and CDR2 FQNNGV. Using immunoSEQ multiplex PCR, the repertoire was profiled, and TCRdb retains in-frame clones only, with some absent. Found here are more than 35,000 clones, nearly 90% of them singletons; the top ten hold over 40%. Worth noting for this clone: Antigen specificity is unknown.

The chain recombines TRBV11-2 with TRBJ1-2; D is ambiguous. The sequenced sample was CD4+ or CD8+ T cells sorted from blood, obtained in a trial of the OX40 agonist ivuxolimab. The sequence came from an adult with an advanced solid tumor such as melanoma, head and neck, liver or kidney cancer. CDR3 protein: CAITHNYGYTF. CDR3 nucleotide sequence: TGTGCCATTACACATAACTATGGCTACACCTTC.